This record looks at one T cell receptor beta chain sequence and its context. What it binds is not known. This CDR3 is 12 amino acids long. V was cut by 0 bases and J by 6 bases, with 6 bases left in between. The germline V gene has CDR1 DFQATT and CDR2 SNEGSKA (reference sequence). TCRdb ran MiXCR on the reads and lists one entry per CDR3 protein. The data contain around 570,000 distinct CDR3 sequences, roughly 42% of them seen just once; the ten biggest clones take up more than 40%. This record belongs to a study of T cell repertoires in cytomegalovirus infection. The chain is built from TRBV20-1 and TRBJ2-4; D is unclear. The receptor was derived from a human donor in good health (CMV status not recorded). Some clones in this sample may be carry-over from other donors' samples. Sequences were derived from cultured PBMCs, sampled from culture after CMV antigen stimulation. CDR3 DNA sequence: TGCAGTGCTAGAGATCGCATAAACATTCAGTACTTC. Its translation is CSARDRINIQYF.